Presented here are 32 T cell receptor beta chains from one specimen sequenced in a study of regulatory T cells in long-lasting Graves disease. Time point meaning: newly diagnosed GD, antithyroid drugs for less than 3 months. PBMCs were the source of the RNA used for TCR sequencing. Through Arm-PCR of CDR3 regions and iRepertoire HTBI primers, TCR beta libraries were built. TCRdb called the multiplex PCR reads again in MiXCR, with one record for every CDR3 protein. Counted here are approximately 490,000 distinct CDR3 sequences, 15% to 20% occurring once; the ten biggest clones make up roughly an eighth. The sample was also reused in another study, on T cells in Graves' hyperthyroidism and ophthalmopathy.

The sample consisted of peripheral blood mononuclear cells (PBMCs), taken at new diagnosis, from a patient treated with antithyroid drugs. The receptors shown here come from a man between 35 and 55 years old with Graves disease.

This clonotype came up many times. The chain combines TRBV12-3 or TRBV12-4 with TRBJ2-1; D not certain. The ends were cut back, 4 bases at V and 8 bases at J, with 9 bases in the middle. CDR3 length: 12 amino acids. Here the CDR3 DNA reads TGTGCCAGCAGTTCCTTGATCGATGAGCAGTTCTTC. Its translation: CASSSLIDEQFF.

This clonotype was recorded many times. The V and J genes are TRBV3-1 and TRBJ2-3, with D perhaps TRBD2 (6 bases). V dropped 2 bases and J dropped 5 bases, with 14 bases sitting between them. Germline values: CDR1 LGHDT, CDR2 YNNKEL (reference sequence). The CDR3 extends over 15 amino acids. The chain's CDR3 is CASSQRVVGGDTQYF. The CDR3 bases are TGTGCCAGCAGCCAACGAGTGGTCGGGGGAGATACGCAGTATTTT.

This clonotype has at least ten counts. This chain connects TRBV28 to TRBJ2-7; TRBD1 matches 9 bases. Germline trimming cut 7 bases from V and 4 bases from J; bases unmatched to any gene: 14. Germline V lookup: CDR1 MDHEN, CDR2 SYDVKM. There are 16 residues in the CDR3. The CDR3, as DNA: TGTGCCAGCAACATTAGTCCGGGACAGGGACAGTACGAGCAGTACTTC. It codes for CASNISPGQGQYEQYF.

The V gene is TRBV27, the J gene TRBJ1-2; 8 bases are a match to TRBD1. V shed 6 bases, J shed 3 bases, and the junction held 6 bases outside the gene matches. The CDR3 covers 14 residues. Germline V CDR1 and CDR2: MNHEY, SMNVEV (reference sequence). The CDR3 sequence is CASRSLGQDYGYTF. The CDR3, as DNA: TGTGCCAGCAGATCCCTGGGACAGGACTATGGCTACACCTTC.

The J gene is TRBJ2-3, the V gene TRBV25-1; 12 bases match TRBD2. The CDR3 runs to 20 residues. Germline CDR1 reads MGHDK; CDR2 reads SYGVNS. Trimming took 4 bases from V and 0 from J; bases not matched to a gene: 14. The CDR3 loop is CASSGWPPLAGGPSTDTQYF. The CDR3 DNA reads as TGTGCCAGCAGTGGATGGCCCCCGCTAGCGGGAGGGCCGAGCACAGATACGCAGTATTTT. The entire variable domain, with the rest obtained from reference TRBV25-1 and TRBJ2-3, is as follows: EADIYQTPRYLVIGTGKKITLECSQTMGHDKMYWYQQDPGMELHLIHYSYGVNSTEKGDLSSESTVSRIRTEHFPLTLESARPSHTSQYLCASSGWPPLAGGPSTDTQYFGPGTRLTVL.

The chain combines TRBV7-2 with TRBJ1-5; D is undetermined. Germline CDR1 reads SGHTA; CDR2 reads FQGNSA. This CDR3 is 14 amino acids long. The V end lost 3 bases, the J end lost 7 bases, and 13 bases lay between the germline ends. The CDR3 nucleotides are TGTGCCAGCAGCTTTGGCAGTCCCCAACAGCCCCAGCATTTT. Translated: CASSFGSPQQPQHF.

This clonotype has at least ten counts. The junction shows a germline mismatch at one end, possibly a read error. The chain uses TRBV30 and TRBJ1-3; no firm D call. This CDR3 is built from 13 residues. Per the germline V gene, CDR1 is GTSNPN and CDR2 is SVGIG (reference sequence). The CDR3 sequence is CAWSPGSRNTIYF. CDR3 coding DNA: TGTGCCTGGAGCCCCGGCTCTAGAAACACCATATATTTT.

The V call is TRBV2, the J call TRBJ2-1; 10 bases are a match to TRBD2. Looked up from germline, CDR1 is SNHLY and CDR2 is FYNNEI. J lost 7 bases, V lost 6 bases, and 12 bases had no gene match. CDR3 length: 16 amino acids. CDR3 region: CASRRRLAGVTNEQFF. DNA of the CDR3: TGTGCCAGCAGGCGAAGGCTAGCGGGAGTGACTAATGAGCAGTTCTTC. Drawing the rest from reference TRBV2 and TRBJ2-1, the complete variable domain is EPEVTQTPSHQVTQMGQEVILRCVPISNHLYFYWYRQILGQKVEFLVSFYNNEISEKSEIFDDQFSVERPDGSNFTLKIRSTKLEDSAMYFCASRRRLAGVTNEQFFGPGTRLTVL.

The chain has TRBV19 and TRBJ2-1, with a weak D call TRBD1 (6 bases). The CDR3 has 15 residues. The V gene lost 0 bases and the J gene lost 2 bases, with 8 bases spanning the gap. CDR1 LNHDA and CDR2 SQIVND come from the germline V gene (reference sequence). Here the CDR3 reads CASSIDDRPYNEQFF. The CDR3, as DNA: TGTGCCAGTAGTATAGATGACAGGCCCTACAATGAGCAGTTCTTC.

This clonotype was seen many times. V gene TRBV11-2 combines with J gene TRBJ2-2; tentative D call: TRBD1 (6 bases). The V and J ends lost 5 bases and 7 bases respectively, with 11 bases between them. The CDR3 runs 13 residues. Germline values: CDR1 SGHAT, CDR2 FQNNGV. The DNA for the CDR3 is TGTGCCAGCAGCGCCCGAGGGGGCGGGGAGCTGTTTTTT. Encoded protein: CASSARGGGELFF.

On this clonotype: A read error may be the cause here, since a much bigger clone is one base away. The chain joins TRBV7-3 to TRBJ2-1; TRBD2 aligns across 13 bases. The germline V gene encodes CDR1 SGHTA and CDR2 FQGTGA. This CDR3 is built from 17 residues. CDR3: CASSLDETSGRLDERFF. The DNA for the CDR3 is TGTGCCAGCAGCCTCGACGAGACTAGCGGGAGGCTGGATGAGCGGTTCTTC.

The table lists this clonotype with a few counts. The chain uses TRBV28 and TRBJ2-1; D perhaps matches TRBD2 (5 bases). Per the germline V gene, CDR1 is MDHEN and CDR2 is SYDVKM. The CDR3 has 12 residues. The germline V and J ends were trimmed by 5 bases and 13 bases, with 15 bases remaining between them. The CDR3 is CASSIPGIPQFF. The CDR3 bases are TGTGCCAGCAGTATCCCCGGGATCCCCCAGTTCTTC. The full variable domain, its missing parts supplied by reference TRBV28 and TRBJ2-1, is DVKVTQSSRYLVKRTGEKVFLECVQDMDHENMFWYRQDPGLGLRLIYFSYDVKMKEKGDIPEGYSVSREKKERFSLILESASTNQTSMYLCASSIPGIPQFFGPGTRLTVL.

Note on this clonotype: This probably arose from a read error, given a far larger clone one base away. J is TRBJ2-7 and V is TRBV11-2; no definite D call. CDR1 and CDR2 (germline): SGHAT, FQNNGV. The CDR3 consists of 11 residues. This chain's CDR3 is CASSLTYEQHF. The CDR3 DNA is TGTGCCAGCAGCTTAACCTACGAGCAGCACTTC.

This clonotype was detected ten times or more. The chain employs TRBV2 and TRBJ2-3, with TRBD2 identical over 7 bases. The ends lost 8 bases at V and 4 bases at J; junction bases unmatched: 12. The CDR3 is made up of 15 amino acids. Germline CDR1 is SNHLY and CDR2 is FYNNEI. The CDR3 loop is CASRQSGVGADTQYF. The CDR3 DNA follows: TGTGCCAGCCGACAGAGCGGGGTCGGGGCAGATACGCAGTATTTT.

This clonotype was observed at least ten times. The gene calls are TRBV2 and TRBJ1-1; D not certain. V was trimmed by 6 bases and J by 0 bases, leaving 11 bases between them. The CDR3 is 14 amino acids. Germline V gene data show CDR1 as SNHLY and CDR2 as FYNNEI. In DNA form, the CDR3 reads TGTGCCAGCAGCGGGCAGCCCCTGAACACTGAAGCTTTCTTT. The encoded protein is CASSGQPLNTEAFF. Using reference TRBV2 and TRBJ1-1 for the parts outside the CDR3, the full variable domain is EPEVTQTPSHQVTQMGQEVILRCVPISNHLYFYWYRQILGQKVEFLVSFYNNEISEKSEIFDDQFSVERPDGSNFTLKIRSTKLEDSAMYFCASSGQPLNTEAFFGQGTRLTVV.

This clonotype was seen at least ten times. The rearrangement joins TRBV12-3 or TRBV12-4 to TRBJ2-1; 7 nucleotides agree with TRBD1. V shed 10 bases, J shed 8 bases, and the junction held 14 bases outside the gene matches. This CDR3 is 14 amino acids long. CDR3 nucleotides: TGTGCCATCTCACCAGCCCGAGGGGGCTATGAGCAGTTCTTC. Encoded protein: CAISPARGGYEQFF.

This clonotype was seen at least ten times. The rearrangement links TRBV30 to TRBJ1-6, with 9 bases identical to TRBD1. Germline V gene sequence: CDR1 GTSNPN, CDR2 SVGIG (reference sequence). The V gene end was trimmed by 3 bases and the J gene end by 7 bases; junction bases not matched to a gene: 10. This CDR3 is 16 amino acids long. CDR3 sequence (DNA): TGTGCCTGGAGAACCCGGGACAGGGTTGCGAATTCACCCCTCCACTTT. It translates to CAWRTRDRVANSPLHF.

The chain couples TRBV6-2 or TRBV6-3 to TRBJ1-5; no reliable D call. Germline CDR1 reads MNHEY; CDR2 reads SVGEGT. V was cut by 5 bases and J by 2 bases, with 16 bases left in between. The CDR3 length is 16 residues. CDR3 region: CASSEAGGSGNQPQHF. The DNA of the CDR3 is TGTGCCAGCAGTGAAGCGGGAGGGAGCGGCAATCAGCCCCAGCATTTT.

This clonotype was seen ten or more times. This rearrangement joins TRBV3-1 to TRBJ2-1; the match to TRBD1 covers 7 bases. From germline, CDR1 is LGHDT and CDR2 YNNKEL (reference sequence). The CDR3 extends over 15 amino acids. Trimming cost V 1 base and J 3 bases; bases outside gene matches: 3. The CDR3 region is CASSQAGQIYNEQFF. The CDR3 DNA is TGTGCCAGCAGCCAAGCGGGACAGATCTACAATGAGCAGTTCTTC.

The chain couples TRBV7-2 to TRBJ1-4; TRBD1 matches 8 bases. V lost 4 bases to trimming and J lost 8 bases; unmatched junction nucleotides: 9. This CDR3 region has 15 residues. Germline lookup yields CDR1 SGHTA and CDR2 FQGNSA. CDR3 sequence (DNA): TGTGCCAGCAGCTCCCGGACAGGGAAGGAAGAAAAACTGTTTTTT. Its protein product is CASSSRTGKEEKLFF.

In this sample, this clonotype turned up many times. This chain connects TRBV3-1 to TRBJ2-7; maybe TRBD1 (6 bases). Between the trimmed V and J ends, which lost 1 base and 6 bases, there was a span of 13 bases. The CDR3 runs 14 residues. The germline V gene encodes CDR1 LGHDT and CDR2 YNNKEL (reference sequence). In nucleotides, the CDR3 is TGTGCCAGCAGCCAAGGGACAGTTGGAGGCGAGCAGTACTTC. Translating it yields CASSQGTVGGEQYF.

The chain joins TRBV5-1 to TRBJ2-1; 8 bases map to TRBD2. Germline CDR1 SGHRS, CDR2 YFSETQ. Trimming at V came to 4 bases and at J to 0 bases, leaving 9 bases not matched to a gene. This CDR3 contains 17 residues. The CDR3 sequence is CASSAPSGYNSYNEQFF. CDR3 DNA sequence: TGCGCCAGCAGCGCTCCTAGCGGGTACAACTCCTACAATGAGCAGTTCTTC.

This clonotype was seen more than once but under ten times. The rearrangement uses TRBV5-1 and TRBJ2-1; 9 bases line up with TRBD1. With 2 bases clipped from V and 6 bases from J, the junction kept 9 bases outside the gene matches. The germline CDR1 and CDR2 sequences are SGHRS and YFSETQ. This CDR3 has 16 amino acids. Here the CDR3 reads CASSLTPDRGINEQFF. CDR3 DNA: TGCGCCAGCAGCTTAACCCCGGACAGGGGAATCAATGAGCAGTTCTTC.

This clonotype was observed at least ten times. The V and J genes are TRBV2 and TRBJ1-5; 11 positions agree with TRBD1. The length of the CDR3 is 18 residues. J lost 1 base, V lost 5 bases, and 10 bases had no gene match. From germline, CDR1 is SNHLY and CDR2 FYNNEI. The CDR3 sequence is CASSLGTGGLRSNQPQHF. CDR3 bases: TGTGCCAGCAGTCTCGGGACAGGGGGGTTACGAAGCAATCAGCCCCAGCATTTT.

This clonotype came up many times. The chain carries TRBV12-3 or TRBV12-4 and TRBJ2-5, with 8 bases matching TRBD2. The V and J ends lost 2 bases and 4 bases, in that order; junction bases with no gene match: 3. The CDR3 loop spans 14 amino acids. CDR3: CASSLRTSRETQYF. Here the CDR3 DNA reads TGTGCCAGCAGTTTAAGGACTAGCAGAGAGACCCAGTACTTC.

The chain joins TRBV27 to TRBJ2-2; 9 bases match TRBD1. After removal of 3 bases from V and 5 bases from J, the junction contained 10 bases not matched to a gene. Germline V gene lookup returns CDR1 MNHEY and CDR2 SMNVEV (reference sequence). This CDR3 contains 17 residues. CDR3 residues: CASSLSGTGLPTGELFF. CDR3 bases: TGTGCCAGCAGTTTGTCTGGGACAGGGTTGCCTACCGGGGAGCTGTTTTTT.

The chain employs TRBV30 and TRBJ2-3; TRBD1 might be the D (6 bases). The germline CDR1 and CDR2 sequences are GTSNPN and SVGIG (reference sequence). Trimming removed 5 bases from V and 4 bases from J, with 13 bases in between. The CDR3 contains 13 residues. The CDR3 loop reads CAWATDSSDTQYF. The CDR3 bases are TGTGCCTGGGCGACGGACAGTTCAGATACGCAGTATTTT.

This chain uses TRBV18 with TRBJ2-7; D might be TRBD1 (6 bases). CDR3 length: 14 residues. Trimming left V 1 base short and J 5 bases short, with 12 bases between. CDR1 KGHSH and CDR2 LQKENI come from the germline V gene. The CDR3 reads CASSPLTGVDEQYF. The CDR3 DNA follows: TGTGCCAGCTCACCACTGACAGGTGTAGACGAGCAGTACTTC.

This clonotype was picked up a small number of times. The chain employs TRBV5-5 and TRBJ2-7; D possibly corresponds to TRBD2 (6 bases). This CDR3 region has 14 residues. Trimming left V 4 bases short and J 0 bases short, with 11 bases between. Germline V CDR1 and CDR2: SGHKS, YYEKEE (reference sequence). The CDR3 nucleotides are TGTGCCAGCAGCGTCCGGGACTTCTCCTACGAGCAGTACTTC. Its translation is CASSVRDFSYEQYF.

This clonotype was seen a handful of times. V is TRBV27 and J is TRBJ1-2, with TRBD1 as a possible D gene (5 bases). V dropped 5 bases and J dropped 7 bases, with 17 bases sitting between them. The CDR3 spans 14 residues. CDR1 and CDR2 (germline): MNHEY, SMNVEV (reference sequence). In DNA, the CDR3 is TGTGCCAGCAGTCCAAGAGGGGTCGGTATTGGCTACACCTTC. The encoded protein is CASSPRGVGIGYTF.

This clonotype showed up just a few times. The CDR3 spells CASSEGQGAADSYEQYF. In DNA form, the CDR3 reads TGTGCCAGCAGTGAAGGGCAGGGGGCTGCGGACTCCTACGAGCAGTACTTC. This chain uses TRBV25-1 with TRBJ2-7; TRBD1 agrees at 8 bases. Germline-derived CDR1 and CDR2 are MGHDK and SYGVNS. The CDR3 runs to 17 residues. V lost 2 bases, J lost 0 bases, and 9 bases stayed unmatched.

This clonotype was detected many times. The chain uses TRBV2 and TRBJ2-3, with TRBD1 matching 7 bases. Germline assignment: CDR1 SNHLY and CDR2 FYNNEI. V shed 8 bases and J 4 bases; nucleotides not matched to a gene: 6. The CDR3 extends over 13 amino acids. CDR3 sequence: CASSVQGSDTQYF. CDR3 bases: TGTGCCAGCTCGGTACAGGGGTCAGATACGCAGTATTTT.